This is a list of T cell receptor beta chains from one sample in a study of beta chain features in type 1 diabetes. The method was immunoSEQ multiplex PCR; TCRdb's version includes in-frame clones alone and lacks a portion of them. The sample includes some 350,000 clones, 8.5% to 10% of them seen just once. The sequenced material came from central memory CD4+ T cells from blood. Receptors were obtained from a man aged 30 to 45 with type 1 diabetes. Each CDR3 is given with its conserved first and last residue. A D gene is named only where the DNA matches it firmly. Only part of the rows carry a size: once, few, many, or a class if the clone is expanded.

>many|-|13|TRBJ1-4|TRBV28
CASRRFDGEKLFF
TGTGCCAGCAGACGATTCGATGGTGAAAAACTGTTTTTT
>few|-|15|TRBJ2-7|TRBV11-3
CASRAAGYVSYEQYF
TGTGCCAGCAGAGCAGCAGGGTACGTGAGCTACGAGCAGTACTTC
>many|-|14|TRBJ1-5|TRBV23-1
CASSQGISNQPQHF
TGCGCCAGCAGCCAAGGGATCTCAAATCAGCCCCAGCATTTT
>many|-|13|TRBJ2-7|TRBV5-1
CASSLGANNEQYF
TGCGCCAGCAGCTTAGGGGCGAACAACGAGCAGTACTTC
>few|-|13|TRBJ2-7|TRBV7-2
CASSLNRDYEQYF
TGTGCCAGCAGCTTAAACAGGGACTACGAGCAGTACTTC
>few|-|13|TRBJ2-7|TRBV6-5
CASSYGEDSEQYF
TGTGCCAGCAGTTACGGGGAGGATTCCGAGCAGTACTTC
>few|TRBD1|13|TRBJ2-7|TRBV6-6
CASSPGQPYEQYF
TGTGCCAGCAGCCCGGGACAGCCCTACGAGCAGTACTTC
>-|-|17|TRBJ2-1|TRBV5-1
CASSPGAGGTSYNEQFF
TGCGCCAGCAGCCCGGGGGCTGGGGGTACTTCCTACAATGAGCAGTTCTTC
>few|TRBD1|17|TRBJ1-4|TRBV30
CAWSGRQGKATNEKLFF
TGTGCCTGGAGTGGCAGACAGGGGAAAGCAACTAATGAAAAACTGTTTTTT
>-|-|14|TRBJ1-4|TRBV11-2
CASSLGTSNEKLFF
TGTGCCAGCAGCTTGGGGACATCTAATGAAAAACTGTTTTTT
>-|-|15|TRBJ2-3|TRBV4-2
CASSQGWEVPDTQYF
TGTGCCAGCAGCCAAGGTTGGGAGGTCCCAGATACGCAGTATTTT
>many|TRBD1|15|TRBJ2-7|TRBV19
CASSRGGQISYEQYF
TGTGCCAGTAGTAGAGGGGGACAGATCTCCTACGAGCAGTACTTC
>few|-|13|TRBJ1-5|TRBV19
CASSIVGDQPQHF
TGTGCCAGTAGTATAGTCGGGGATCAGCCCCAGCATTTT
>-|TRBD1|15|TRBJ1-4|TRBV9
CASSPRTGINEKLFF
TGTGCCAGCAGCCCAAGGACAGGCATTAATGAAAAACTGTTTTTT
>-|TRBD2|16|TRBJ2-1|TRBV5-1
CASSRLQREGYNEQFF
TGCGCCAGCAGCCGACTCCAGCGGGAGGGTTACAATGAGCAGTTCTTC
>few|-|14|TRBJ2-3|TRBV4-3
CASSPRVFTDTQYF
TGCGCCAGCAGCCCCCGGGTCTTCACAGATACGCAGTATTTT
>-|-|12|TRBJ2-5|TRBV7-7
CASSLLGETQYF
TGTGCCAGCAGCTTGTTAGGAGAGACCCAGTACTTC
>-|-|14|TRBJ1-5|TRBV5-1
CASSTTGDNQPQHF
TGCGCCAGCAGCACGACAGGAGACAATCAGCCCCAGCATTTT
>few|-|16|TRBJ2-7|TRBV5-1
CASSLGRTGSNYEQYF
TGCGCCAGCAGCTTGGGCAGGACGGGATCTAACTACGAGCAGTACTTC
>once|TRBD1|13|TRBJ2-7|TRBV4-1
CASSRRDSYEQYF
TGCGCCAGCAGCCGCCGGGACAGCTACGAGCAGTACTTC
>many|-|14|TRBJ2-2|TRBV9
CASSVVGTTGELFF
TGTGCCAGCAGCGTAGTGGGTACCACCGGGGAGCTGTTTTTT
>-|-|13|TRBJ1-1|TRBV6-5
CASWGPGGTEAFF
TGTGCCAGCTGGGGTCCGGGGGGCACTGAAGCTTTCTTT
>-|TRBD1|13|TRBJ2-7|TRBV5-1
CASSRTGSYEQYF
TGCGCCAGCAGCAGGACAGGTTCCTACGAGCAGTACTTC